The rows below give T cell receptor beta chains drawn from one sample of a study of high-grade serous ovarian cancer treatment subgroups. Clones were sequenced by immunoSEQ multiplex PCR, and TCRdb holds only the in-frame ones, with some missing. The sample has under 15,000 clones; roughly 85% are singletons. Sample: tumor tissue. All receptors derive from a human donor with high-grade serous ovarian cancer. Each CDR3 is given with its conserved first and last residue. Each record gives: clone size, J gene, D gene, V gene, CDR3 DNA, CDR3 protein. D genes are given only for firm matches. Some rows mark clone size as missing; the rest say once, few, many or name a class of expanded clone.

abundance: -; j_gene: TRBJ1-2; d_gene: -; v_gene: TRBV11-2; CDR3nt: TGTGCCAGCAGCTTAAGTTGGCAGGGCCATGGCTACACCTTC; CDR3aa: CASSLSWQGHGYTF
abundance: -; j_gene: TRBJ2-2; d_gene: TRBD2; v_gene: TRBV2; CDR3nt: TGTGCCAGCAGTGAAGATAGCGGGGGGGTCGGGGAGCTGTTTTTT; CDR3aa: CASSEDSGGVGELFF
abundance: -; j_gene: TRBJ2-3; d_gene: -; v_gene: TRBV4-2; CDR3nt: TGTGCCAGCAGCCAAGAAAGCCGGGGTAGGACAGATACGCAGTATTTT; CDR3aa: CASSQESRGRTDTQYF
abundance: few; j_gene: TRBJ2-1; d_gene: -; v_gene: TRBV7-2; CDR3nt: TGTGCCAGCAGCTGGGCCAAAAACAATGAGCAGTTCTTC; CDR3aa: CASSWAKNNEQFF
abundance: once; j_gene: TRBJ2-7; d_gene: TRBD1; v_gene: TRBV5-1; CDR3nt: TGCGCCAGCAGCCCCCGGGGGACAGGGACCTACGAGCAGTACTTC; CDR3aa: CASSPRGTGTYEQYF
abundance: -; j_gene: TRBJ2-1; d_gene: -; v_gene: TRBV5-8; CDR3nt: TGTGCCAGCAGCCCAGGGGTAGCGGCCCCAGTGCAGTTCTTC; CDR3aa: CASSPGVAAPVQFF
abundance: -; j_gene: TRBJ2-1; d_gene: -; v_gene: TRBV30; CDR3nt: TGTGCCTGGACCCCATTACCCGCAGACAATGAGCAGTTCTTC; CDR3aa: CAWTPLPADNEQFF
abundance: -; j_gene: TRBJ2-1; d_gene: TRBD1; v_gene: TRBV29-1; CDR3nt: TGCAGCGTAGGGACAGCGCGTGAGCAGTTCTTC; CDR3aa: CSVGTAREQFF
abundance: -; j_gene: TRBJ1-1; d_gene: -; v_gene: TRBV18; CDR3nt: TGTGCCAGCTCACCAGGCTCTGCAGGAAACACTGAAGCTTTCTTT; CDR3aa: CASSPGSAGNTEAFF
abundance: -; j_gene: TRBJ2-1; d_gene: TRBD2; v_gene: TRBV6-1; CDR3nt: TGTGCCAGCACCGGGAGCCGGGGGGGACTAGGTGAGCAGTTCTTC; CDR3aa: CASTGSRGGLGEQFF
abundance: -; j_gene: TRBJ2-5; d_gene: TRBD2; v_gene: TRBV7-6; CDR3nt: TGTGCCAGCAGCGAAGGGGCTAGCGGGGGGCCCCAAGAGACCCAGTACTTC; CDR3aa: CASSEGASGGPQETQYF